This entry features one T cell receptor (beta chain) sequence. The CDR3 is made up of 13 amino acids. V was pared by 1 base and J by 8 bases, with 9 bases between. Germline-derived CDR1 and CDR2 are LGHDT and YNNKEL (reference sequence). In the source study's methods: Nucleated cell number was recorded as an estimate derived from reference gene primer amplification. TCRdb keeps only in-frame clones here, not all; method: immunoSEQ multiplex PCR. V and J calls and clone size are copied from that table; D and trimming were computed from the DNA. In the table there are a few hundred thousand clones, approximately 90% of which are singletons. The data originate from a study of blood T cell repertoires in COVID-19. Overall study: Collection of acute and convalescent COVID-19 samples took place in the United States, Italy and Spain. Sample material is recorded as cDNA or gDNA derived from T cells, B-cell-depleted T cells, or PBMCs.

Sequences were obtained from peripheral blood. The TCR was taken from a man in his late teens or twenties with active or convalescent COVID-19. The genes are TRBV3-1 (or the pseudogene TRBV3-2) and TRBJ1-3; D is possibly TRBD1 (6 bases). The CDR3 here is CASSQGTADTIYF. CDR3 DNA sequence: TGTGCCAGCAGCCAAGGGACAGCGGACACCATATATTTT.